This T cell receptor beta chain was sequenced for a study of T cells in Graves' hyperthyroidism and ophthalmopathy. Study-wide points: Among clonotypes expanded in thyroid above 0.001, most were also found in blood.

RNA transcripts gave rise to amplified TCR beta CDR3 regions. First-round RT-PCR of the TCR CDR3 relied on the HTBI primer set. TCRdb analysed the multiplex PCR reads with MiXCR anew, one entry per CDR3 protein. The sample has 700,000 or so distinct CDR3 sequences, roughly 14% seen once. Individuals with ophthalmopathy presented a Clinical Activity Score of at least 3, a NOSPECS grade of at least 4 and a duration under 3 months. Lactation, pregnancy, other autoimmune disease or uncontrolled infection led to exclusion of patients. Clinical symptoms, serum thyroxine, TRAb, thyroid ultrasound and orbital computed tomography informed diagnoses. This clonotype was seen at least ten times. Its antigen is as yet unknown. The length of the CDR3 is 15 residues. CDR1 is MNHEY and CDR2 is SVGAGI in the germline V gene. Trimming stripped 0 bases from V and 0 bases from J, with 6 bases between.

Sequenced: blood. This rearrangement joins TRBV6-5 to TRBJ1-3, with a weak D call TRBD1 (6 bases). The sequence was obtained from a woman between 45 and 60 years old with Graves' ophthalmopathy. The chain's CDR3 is CASSYSDSSGNTIYF. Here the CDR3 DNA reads TGTGCCAGCAGTTACTCGGACAGCTCTGGAAACACCATATATTTT.